These 31 T cell receptor beta chains were sequenced from one sample in a study of blood T cell repertoires in COVID-19. Measured with immunoSEQ multiplex PCR; TCRdb has only the in-frame clones, and not every one. The sample consists of 250,000 to 300,000 clones, roughly nine tenths of them appearing once. Sample: peripheral blood. These receptors originate from a woman in her 40s who had recovered from COVID-19.

V gene TRBV9 combines with J gene TRBJ2-1, with D possibly being TRBD2 (7 bases). The germline V gene has CDR1 SGDLS and CDR2 YYNGEE. CDR3 length: 18 residues. Trimming removed 0 bases at V and 4 bases at J, with 20 bases between. The CDR3 coding sequence is TGTGCCAGCAGCGTAGCGAGGGGGGGAGGGCCGAATTACAATGAGCAGTTCTTC. It is translated as CASSVARGGGPNYNEQFF.

The chain carries TRBV30 and TRBJ2-1, with TRBD1 as a possible D gene (6 bases). This CDR3 comprises 15 residues. With 4 bases removed from V and 3 bases from J, the gap between germline ends came to 16 bases. Germline V CDR1 and CDR2: GTSNPN, SVGIG (reference sequence). CDR3 nucleotides: TGTGCCTGGACAAGACAGGTCTGGAACTACAATGAGCAGTTCTTC. Translating it yields CAWTRQVWNYNEQFF.

This clone was observed a single time. The rearrangement links TRBV19 to TRBJ1-4, with a possible D match to TRBD1 (6 bases). The CDR3 runs to 19 residues. Germline CDR1 and CDR2: LNHDA and SQIVND (reference sequence). Trimming took 7 bases from V and 3 from J, leaving 27 bases between them. The DNA of the CDR3 is TGTGCCAGTATCCCAACGAGGATGGTGGGGGCCGATGCTAATGAAAAACTGTTTTTT. Its translation: CASIPTRMVGADANEKLFF.

This sequence joins TRBV10-3 and TRBJ2-7, with TRBD1 identical over 10 bases. J gave up 6 bases and V 6 bases, and 8 bases lay outside the gene matches. The CDR3 has 14 amino acids. Per the germline V gene, CDR1 is ENHRY and CDR2 is SYGVKD. CDR3 sequence: CAISPGQGKGEQYF. CDR3 nucleotide sequence: TGTGCCATCAGCCCGGGACAGGGGAAAGGCGAGCAGTACTTC.

This chain links TRBV2 with TRBJ1-2; 9 nucleotides match TRBD1. This CDR3 region has 13 residues. Trimming removed 6 bases from V and 7 bases from J; junction bases left unmatched: 6. CDR1 is SNHLY, CDR2 FYNNEI, per germline. In DNA form, the CDR3 reads TGTGCCAGCAGGACAGGGGGAAAGATTGGCTACACCTTC. Amino acid sequence: CASRTGGKIGYTF.

The V call is TRBV7-6, the J call TRBJ1-2; the D gene is possibly TRBD1 (5 bases). V gave up 5 bases and J gave up 5 bases, with 33 bases separating them. This CDR3 has 20 amino acids. CDR1 and CDR2 from the germline V gene are SGHVS and FNYEAQ. The DNA for the CDR3 is TGTGCCAGCAGCCGGGCCGGGGGGACCGCACTTAAGGAGCTCGAATATGGCTACACCTTC. Translation gives CASSRAGGTALKELEYGYTF.

This chain connects TRBV5-1 to TRBJ2-5; 11 bases map to TRBD2. CDR1 is SGHRS and CDR2 is YFSETQ in the germline V gene. V shed 3 bases and J 1 base; nucleotides not matched to a gene: 8. The CDR3 covers 17 residues. The chain's CDR3 is CASSWSLAGGFQETQYF. The CDR3 coding sequence is TGCGCCAGCAGCTGGTCATTAGCGGGAGGGTTCCAAGAGACCCAGTACTTC. Using reference TRBV5-1 and TRBJ2-5 for the parts outside the CDR3, the full variable domain is KAGVTQTPRYLIKTRGQQVTLSCSPISGHRSVSWYQQTPGQGLQFLFEYFSETQRNKGNFPGRFSGRQFSNSRSEMNVSTLELGDSALYLCASSWSLAGGFQETQYFGPGTRLLVL.

The chain is built from TRBV5-6 and TRBJ2-7; the D is unclear. Deletions cut 4 bases from V and 4 bases from J, with 6 bases between. The CDR3 is made up of 11 amino acids. Per the germline V gene, CDR1 is SGHDT and CDR2 is YYEEEE. The CDR3 DNA reads TGTGCCAGCAGCGAACTTTACGAGCAGTACTTC. It yields the protein CASSELYEQYF.

This chain joins TRBV9 and TRBJ1-3; the D is unclear. This CDR3 region has 15 residues. The V and J ends lost 2 bases and 0 bases respectively, with 9 bases between them. In germline, CDR1 is SGDLS, CDR2 YYNGEE. CDR3 nucleotides: TGTGCCAGCAGCGTCGACCTAGGCTCTGGAAACACCATATATTTT. Encoded protein: CASSVDLGSGNTIYF.

This clone was detected only a few times. The V call is TRBV7-9, the J call TRBJ2-1; D gene ambiguous. The germline V gene encodes CDR1 SEHNR and CDR2 FQNEAQ (reference sequence). The CDR3 runs to 16 residues. Trimming cost V 1 base and J 0 bases, with 10 bases left between them. CDR3 region: CASSLGKLASYNEQFF. The DNA of the CDR3 is TGTGCCAGCAGCTTAGGTAAGCTCGCCTCCTACAATGAGCAGTTCTTC.

The chain is built from TRBV19 and TRBJ1-1, with unresolved D. The CDR3 runs 11 residues. The germline gives CDR1 LNHDA, CDR2 SQIVND (reference sequence). Trimming stripped 3 bases from V and 10 bases from J, with 9 bases between. The CDR3 DNA sequence: TGTGCCAGTAGTATTCGCAGGATAGCTTTCTTT. Translated, it gives CASSIRRIAFF.

The count of this clone is one. The chain links TRBV11-3 to TRBJ2-2, with a possible D match to TRBD1 (6 bases). CDR1 SGHNT and CDR2 YENEEA come from the germline V gene. Trimming took off 6 bases at V and 5 bases at J, with 16 bases between the two ends. The CDR3 sequence is 15 residues long. Here the CDR3 DNA reads TGTGCCAGCAGTTACAGGGTGGTTGCGACCGGGGAGCTGTTTTTT. It encodes CASSYRVVATGELFF.

The chain recombines TRBV20-1 with TRBJ2-4, with D tentatively TRBD1 (6 bases). This CDR3 contains 11 residues. Germline assignment: CDR1 DFQATT and CDR2 SNEGSKA (reference sequence). The V and J ends lost 3 bases and 8 bases respectively, with 8 bases between them. This CDR3 reads CSASRGDIQYF. As DNA, the CDR3 is TGCAGTGCTAGCAGGGGAGACATTCAGTACTTC.

This clone was seen ten or more times. The rearrangement uses TRBV18 and TRBJ1-2; D gene unclear. Germline CDR1 reads KGHSH; CDR2 reads LQKENI. The CDR3 sequence is 12 residues long. Between the trimmed V and J ends, which lost 3 bases and 6 bases, there was a span of 8 bases. The CDR3 DNA reads as TGTGCCAGCTCACCCAATCAGGATGGCTACACCTTC. Its protein product is CASSPNQDGYTF.

The gene calls are TRBV6-4 and TRBJ2-3; 8 bases align to TRBD2. The CDR3 is made up of 14 amino acids. The V gene end was trimmed by 6 bases and the J gene end by 2 bases; junction bases not matched to a gene: 4. Germline V lookup: CDR1 MRHNA, CDR2 SNTAGT. The CDR3 nucleotides are TGTGCCAGCAGCCCCGGACTAGCCACAGATACGCAGTATTTT. This sequence encodes CASSPGLATDTQYF.

The chain employs TRBV13 and TRBJ2-7, with a tentative D call TRBD2 (6 bases). CDR3 length equals 15 residues. The germline V and J ends were trimmed by 1 base and 6 bases, with 16 bases remaining between them. Germline assignment: CDR1 PRHDT and CDR2 FYEKMQ (reference sequence). The CDR3 nucleotides are TGTGCCAGCAGCTTAGTGGTCGGGGGAGGTGGCGAGCAGTACTTC. Translation gives CASSLVVGGGGEQYF.

The chain carries TRBV7-2 and TRBJ2-1, with 9 bases that match TRBD2. V gave up 4 bases and J gave up 5 bases; unmatched junction bases: 12. The CDR3 totals 17 residues. From germline, CDR1 is SGHTA and CDR2 FQGNSA. The CDR3 loop is CASSSLNSGSRNNEQFF. CDR3 DNA: TGTGCCAGCAGCTCCCTAAATAGCGGGAGTCGGAACAATGAGCAGTTCTTC.

The chain carries TRBV18 and TRBJ1-3; no reliable D call. The germline V gene has CDR1 KGHSH and CDR2 LQKENI. CDR3 length: 16 residues. V gave up 6 bases and J gave up 2 bases, with 17 bases separating them. The CDR3 sequence: CASSPSEAGPGNTIYF. As DNA, the CDR3 is TGTGCCAGCTCGCCCAGCGAGGCCGGTCCTGGAAACACCATATATTTT.

The table lists this clone with a count of one. V gene TRBV6-5 combines with J gene TRBJ2-5, with 10 nucleotides matching TRBD2. J was trimmed by 3 bases and V by 5 bases; bases with no gene match: 6. Germline V gene data show CDR1 as MNHEY and CDR2 as SVGAGI. The CDR3 has 15 amino acids. The CDR3: CASSSPAGGKETQYF. The DNA of the CDR3 is TGTGCCAGCAGTAGCCCAGCGGGAGGGAAAGAGACCCAGTACTTC.

CDR3 in DNA: TGCGCCAGCAGCCAAGAATCACTCTACCCGAGGAACACTGAAGCTTTCTTT. Translation: CASSQESLYPRNTEAFF. The rearrangement joins TRBV4-1 to TRBJ1-1; no firm D call. The germline CDR1 and CDR2 sequences are MGHRA and YSYEKL. The germline V and J ends were trimmed by 0 bases and 1 base, with 15 bases remaining between them. The CDR3 extends over 17 amino acids.

The chain combines TRBV13 with TRBJ2-7, with TRBD2 matching over 15 bases. Germline assignment: CDR1 PRHDT and CDR2 FYEKMQ (reference sequence). The ends lost 5 bases at V and 7 bases at J; junction bases unmatched: 6. The CDR3 has 15 amino acids. CDR3 bases: TGTGCCAGCAGCGCAAGGACTAGCGGGAGGGCTGAGCAGTACTTC. It translates to CASSARTSGRAEQYF.

The rearrangement links TRBV7-9 to TRBJ2-3, with TRBD2 matching over 8 bases. The CDR3 sequence is 15 residues long. V shed 3 bases and J 4 bases; nucleotides not matched to a gene: 6. The germline gives CDR1 SEHNR, CDR2 FQNEAQ (reference sequence). The CDR3 spells CASSFGLAGADTQYF. CDR3 nucleotides: TGTGCCAGCAGCTTCGGACTAGCCGGGGCAGATACGCAGTATTTT.

The rearrangement uses TRBV7-3 and TRBJ2-1; D gene ambiguous. Between the trimmed V and J ends, which lost 1 base and 10 bases, there was a span of 8 bases. Germline V gene sequence: CDR1 SGHTA, CDR2 FQGTGA. This CDR3 region has 12 residues. CDR3 coding DNA: TGTGCCAGCAGCTTAAGCGGTAGGGAGCAGTTCTTC. Protein sequence: CASSLSGREQFF.

The genes are TRBV27 and TRBJ1-6; 11 bases are a match to TRBD1. The germline V gene encodes CDR1 MNHEY and CDR2 SMNVEV (reference sequence). The CDR3 runs to 15 residues. Losses at the gene ends were 6 bases for V and 6 bases for J; bases not matched to a gene: 4. The CDR3 DNA follows: TGTGCCAGCAGATCGGACAGGGGGCGTAATTCACCCCTCCACTTT. Translating gives CASRSDRGRNSPLHF.

CDR3 coding DNA: TGCGCCAGCAGCGCGACTAGCGGGACCGATACGCAGTATTTT. Amino acid sequence: CASSATSGTDTQYF. The chain couples TRBV5-1 to TRBJ2-3; TRBD2 agrees at 11 bases. This CDR3 contains 14 residues. The germline V gene has CDR1 SGHRS and CDR2 YFSETQ. Losses at the gene ends were 4 bases for V and 6 bases for J; bases not matched to a gene: 4. Variable domain in full (rest from reference TRBV5-1 and TRBJ2-3): KAGVTQTPRYLIKTRGQQVTLSCSPISGHRSVSWYQQTPGQGLQFLFEYFSETQRNKGNFPGRFSGRQFSNSRSEMNVSTLELGDSALYLCASSATSGTDTQYFGPGTRLTVL.

The chain links TRBV18 to TRBJ1-2, with 11 bases fitting TRBD1. The CDR3 totals 15 residues. Germline V lookup: CDR1 KGHSH, CDR2 LQKENI. J lost 4 bases, V lost 4 bases, and 5 bases had no gene match. DNA for the CDR3: TGTGCCAGCTCACGTGGACAGGGGGCATCCTATGGCTACACCTTC. Protein: CASSRGQGASYGYTF. Together with reference TRBV18 and TRBJ1-2, the CDR3 gives the full variable domain: NAGVMQNPRHLVRRRGQEARLRCSPMKGHSHVYWYRQLPEEGLKFMVYLQKENIIDESGMPKERFSAEFPKEGPSILRIQQVVRGDSAAYFCASSRGQGASYGYTFGSGTRLTVV.

This clone has more than one count but fewer than ten. The rearrangement uses TRBV7-3 and TRBJ1-1; D is unresolved. The V and J ends lost 4 bases and 2 bases respectively, with 14 bases between them. Germline V gives CDR1 SGHTA, CDR2 FQGTGA. This CDR3 is built from 15 residues. The CDR3 nucleotides are TGTGCCAGCAGCTGGGCCGGTGCACCAAACACTGAAGCTTTCTTT. Translated, it gives CASSWAGAPNTEAFF.

The rearrangement joins TRBV5-8 to TRBJ2-1; 14 bases fit TRBD2. The trim removed 4 bases at V and 8 bases at J, leaving 5 bases unmatched. This CDR3 has 15 amino acids. The germline V gene has CDR1 SGHTS and CDR2 YDEGEE. For the CDR3, the DNA is TGTGCCAGCAGCCCGGGACTAGCGGGAGACCATGAGCAGTTCTTC. Translating it yields CASSPGLAGDHEQFF. Variable domain in full (rest from reference TRBV5-8 and TRBJ2-1): EAGVTQSPTHLIKTRGQQATLRCSPISGHTSVYWYQQALGLGLQFLLWYDEGEERNRGNFPPRFSGRQFPNYSSELNVNALELEDSALYLCASSPGLAGDHEQFFGPGTRLTVL.

V and J are TRBV10-1 and TRBJ2-1, with 8 bases matching TRBD1. Germline lookup yields CDR1 WNHNN and CDR2 SYGVQD (reference sequence). The CDR3 covers 13 residues. J lost 7 bases, V lost 6 bases, and 5 bases had no gene match. The CDR3 reads CASRSGTGNEQFF. The CDR3 bases are TGCGCCAGCAGGTCCGGGACAGGTAATGAGCAGTTCTTC.

The CDR3 loop reads CASSLEGTGIPEAFF. The CDR3 bases are TGTGCCAGCAGCTTGGAGGGGACAGGGATTCCTGAAGCTTTCTTT. This chain links TRBV5-4 with TRBJ1-1, with 9 nucleotides matching TRBD1. The CDR3 consists of 15 residues. From germline, CDR1 is SGHNT and CDR2 YYREEE (reference sequence). After removal of 0 bases from V and 6 bases from J, the junction contained 6 bases not matched to a gene.

This clone was recorded once. The J gene is TRBJ2-7, the V gene TRBV19; 13 bases are a match to TRBD2. Germline CDR1 reads LNHDA; CDR2 reads SQIVND (reference sequence). J lost 3 bases, V lost 3 bases, and 2 bases had no gene match. CDR3 size: 15 residues. CDR3 loop: CASSIGLAGVYEQYF. The CDR3, as DNA: TGTGCCAGTAGTATCGGACTAGCGGGAGTCTACGAGCAGTACTTC.